This T cell receptor beta chain was documented in a study of blood T cell repertoires in COVID-19. Overall study: Both acute and convalescent COVID-19 samples were obtained from the United States, Italy and Spain. PBMCs, B-cell-depleted T cells, or T cells provided the cDNA or gDNA that made up the material.

This CDR3 region has 15 residues. The V and J ends lost 8 bases and 0 bases, in that order; junction bases with no gene match: 7. Germline V gene sequence: CDR1 MDHEN, CDR2 SYDVKM. As originally analysed: Estimated nucleated cell counts came from reference gene primer amplification. TCRdb's copy holds only in-frame clones and misses some; the assay was immunoSEQ multiplex PCR. V and J calls plus clone size are reproduced from that table; the DNA served to infer D and trimming. The sample yields some 310,000 clones, around 90% seen once. This TCR was recovered from a man between 50 and 59 years old with active or convalescent COVID-19. Sequenced: peripheral blood. The gene calls are TRBV28 and TRBJ2-1, with TRBD1 matching over 7 bases. The CDR3 spells CASFRDRDSYNEQFF. The CDR3 nucleotides are TGTGCCAGCTTCCGAGACAGGGACTCCTACAATGAGCAGTTCTTC.